The 11 T cell receptor beta chains listed next were all sequenced from one sample in a study of T cells after yellow fever vaccination. In TCRdb, the 5' RACE reads were re-called with MiXCR into one record per CDR3 protein. The repertoire has some 400,000 distinct CDR3 sequences, 15% to 20% of them found once; the top ten carry about a sixth. Sequencing used PBMCs, obtained before the yellow fever booster vaccination. All receptors come from a man between 18 and 29 years old who received the YFV17D yellow fever vaccine.

This chain connects TRBV7-2 to TRBJ1-2, with D possibly matching TRBD1 (5 bases). The length of the CDR3 is 15 residues. Germline V CDR1 and CDR2: SGHTA, FQGNSA. V lost 1 base to trimming and J lost 2 bases, with 11 bases between them. The CDR3 bases are TGTGCCAGCAGCTTAGGGGCTGCAGGGAACTATGGCTACACCTTC. Translation gives CASSLGAAGNYGYTF.

This clonotype was counted many times. V is TRBV29-1 and J is TRBJ2-3; 9 bases are shared with TRBD1. The germline V gene encodes CDR1 SQVTM and CDR2 ANQGSEA. The CDR3 length is 14 residues. Germline trimming cut 7 bases from V and 6 bases from J; bases unmatched to any gene: 11. DNA of the CDR3: TGCAGCGGGTCGGGACAGGGTGGTTCGGATACGCAGTATTTT. Its protein product is CSGSGQGGSDTQYF.

This clonotype has more than one count but fewer than ten. This sequence joins TRBV6-2 or TRBV6-3 and TRBJ1-2, with 7 bases lining up with TRBD1. V lost 1 base, J lost 4 bases, and 6 bases stayed unmatched. CDR3 size: 15 residues. Germline V gene lookup returns CDR1 MNHEY and CDR2 SVGEGT. The DNA for the CDR3 is TGTGCCAGCAGTTACTACAGGGGCCTTTCCTATGGCTACACCTTC. Amino acids: CASSYYRGLSYGYTF.

The chain is built from TRBV4-2 and TRBJ1-6, with D hard to call. This CDR3 comprises 18 residues. V gave up 0 bases and J gave up 7 bases, with 19 bases separating them. Per the germline V gene, CDR1 is LGHNA and CDR2 is YNFKEQ. The CDR3 region has the DNA TGTGCCAGCAGCCAAGAAACTCTTATGTCAGGACTCAATTCACCCCTCCACTTT. Amino acids: CASSQETLMSGLNSPLHF.

This clonotype was seen more than once but under ten times. The rearrangement joins TRBV6-5 to TRBJ1-3; maybe TRBD1 (6 bases). V was shortened by 0 bases and J by 8 bases, with 17 bases between the two germline ends. The CDR3 covers 16 residues. Per germline, CDR1 MNHEY and CDR2 SVGAGI. CDR3 sequence: CASSYSSGARGYTIYF. CDR3 DNA sequence: TGTGCCAGCAGTTACTCGTCGGGGGCGAGAGGATACACCATATATTTT.

V is TRBV5-1 and J is TRBJ1-1, with D maybe TRBD1 (6 bases). There are 18 residues in the CDR3. Trimming left V 4 bases short and J 0 bases short, with 22 bases between. Germline CDR1 SGHRS, CDR2 YFSETQ. CDR3 in amino acids: CASSPHPTGREMNTEAFF. CDR3 bases: TGCGCCAGCAGCCCTCACCCGACAGGAAGGGAGATGAACACTGAAGCTTTCTTT.

This chain connects TRBV5-1 to TRBJ2-1, with D possibly matching TRBD1 (5 bases). Germline values: CDR1 SGHRS, CDR2 YFSETQ. V shed 4 bases and J shed 9 bases, with 14 bases lying between them. The CDR3 spans 13 residues. CDR3 residues: CASSPGRGGEQFF. DNA for the CDR3: TGCGCCAGCAGCCCAGGAAGGGGCGGTGAGCAGTTCTTC.

This clonotype was found a few times. The chain links TRBV5-1 to TRBJ1-6; 8 bases are a match to TRBD1. CDR1 is SGHRS and CDR2 is YFSETQ in the germline V gene. The CDR3 totals 15 residues. Losses at the gene ends were 5 bases for V and 8 bases for J; bases not matched to a gene: 9. CDR3 sequence reads: CASRLVPGGHSPLHF. The CDR3 nucleotides are TGCGCCAGCAGATTAGTCCCAGGGGGCCATTCACCCCTCCACTTT.

The chain has TRBV29-1 and TRBJ1-1; D gene ambiguous. Germline loops: CDR1 SQVTM, CDR2 ANQGSEA. This CDR3 has 12 residues. Deletions cut 4 bases from V and 7 bases from J, with 13 bases between. This CDR3 is CSVGQLTREAFF. The CDR3 nucleotides are TGCAGCGTTGGACAATTAACACGTGAAGCTTTCTTT. The whole variable domain, remainder taken from reference TRBV29-1 and TRBJ1-1, is SAVISQKPSRDICQRGTSLTIQCQVDSQVTMMFWYRQQPGQSLTLIATANQGSEATYESGFVIDKFPISRPNLTFSTLTVSNMSPEDSSIYLCSVGQLTREAFFGQGTRLTVV.

This clonotype was detected only a few times. The chain recombines TRBV29-1 with TRBJ1-2; D gene uncertain. In germline, CDR1 is SQVTM, CDR2 ANQGSEA. Trimming stripped 4 bases from V and 8 bases from J, with 11 bases between. The CDR3 runs 11 residues. The CDR3 DNA reads as TGCAGCGTTGCATTGACCGGCGGCTACACCTTC. Translating gives CSVALTGGYTF.

This clonotype was seen a few times. This chain connects TRBV19 to TRBJ1-4, with D possibly being TRBD1 (5 bases). Trimming cost V 6 bases and J 10 bases, with 9 bases left between them. The length of the CDR3 is 11 residues. Germline CDR1 and CDR2: LNHDA and SQIVND (reference sequence). The CDR3 here is CASSSGGKLFF. The DNA of the CDR3 is TGTGCCAGTAGCTCGGGGGGAAAACTGTTTTTT.